Following are 23 T cell receptor beta chains from one sample sequenced in a study of blood T cell repertoires in COVID-19. Data came from immunoSEQ multiplex PCR; TCRdb stores just in-frame clones and leaves some out. Of a few hundred thousand clones detected, roughly nine tenths appear once; the ten largest clones hold just under 0.95%. Source material: peripheral blood. These receptors originate from a middle-aged woman who had recovered from COVID-19.

The rearrangement links TRBV11-2 to TRBJ2-7; 7 nucleotides agree with TRBD2. The V gene's germline CDR1 is SGHAT and CDR2 FQNNGV. The CDR3 has 15 residues. V lost 3 bases to trimming and J lost 6 bases; unmatched junction nucleotides: 11. The DNA for the CDR3 is TGTGCCAGCAGCTTCCCCCCGGGAGGCCCGGTCGAGCAGTACTTC. Its protein is CASSFPPGGPVEQYF.

This clone was seen just once. The CDR3 reads CASSSGESYNSPLHF. For the CDR3, the DNA is TGTGCCAGCAGCAGTGGTGAGTCCTATAATTCACCCCTCCACTTT. The gene calls are TRBV21-1 and TRBJ1-6. TRBV21-1 is a pseudogene locus. This CDR3 spans 15 amino acids.

V is TRBV14 and J is TRBJ2-1; tentative D call: TRBD1 (7 bases). Trimming left V 5 bases short and J 9 bases short, with 14 bases between. The CDR3 runs 13 residues. Germline V gives CDR1 SGHDN, CDR2 FVKESK. The CDR3, as DNA: TGTGCCAGCAGCGCGGGACAGTGGGGTGAGCAGTTCTTC. Amino acid sequence: CASSAGQWGEQFF.

The chain is built from TRBV28 and TRBJ1-5; 7 bases fit TRBD1. In germline, CDR1 is MDHEN, CDR2 SYDVKM. V shed 6 bases, J shed 10 bases, and the junction held 15 bases outside the gene matches. This CDR3 is built from 15 residues. The CDR3 DNA is TGTGCCAGCAGCCCTATGGGACAGACTAGTGATCCCCAGCATTTT. Protein sequence: CASSPMGQTSDPQHF.

J is TRBJ2-2 and V is TRBV5-1; D might be TRBD1 (6 bases). This CDR3 region has 16 residues. V shed 4 bases and J shed 3 bases, with 16 bases lying between them. Germline V CDR1 and CDR2: SGHRS, YFSETQ. The CDR3 DNA is TGCGCCAGCAGCCTGGCCCAGGGGTTGGACACCGGGGAGCTGTTTTTT. Translated, it gives CASSLAQGLDTGELFF.

The gene calls are TRBV14 and TRBJ2-1, with D unclear. The CDR3 runs to 17 residues. Germline assignment: CDR1 SGHDN and CDR2 FVKESK. V dropped 0 bases and J dropped 4 bases, with 16 bases sitting between them. CDR3 DNA: TGTGCCAGCAGCCAAGATCTGAGCCCGGAGACGTACAATGAGCAGTTCTTC. Protein: CASSQDLSPETYNEQFF.

This clone was observed a few times. The chain is built from TRBV5-6 and TRBJ2-5; 12 nucleotides align to TRBD2. V trimming: 4 bases; J trimming: 2 bases; junction bases outside the gene matches: 3. The CDR3 has 15 amino acids. Germline CDR1 SGHDT, CDR2 YYEEEE. For the CDR3, the DNA is TGTGCCAGCAGCCCCGGACTAGCGGGGCAAGAGACCCAGTACTTC. It codes for CASSPGLAGQETQYF. Variable domain in full (rest from reference TRBV5-6 and TRBJ2-5): DAGVTQSPTHLIKTRGQQVTLRCSPKSGHDTVSWYQQALGQGPQFIFQYYEEEERQRGNFPDRFSGHQFPNYSSELNVNALLLGDSALYLCASSPGLAGQETQYFGPGTRLLVL.

The V and J genes are TRBV9 and TRBJ1-6; no clear D. Germline V gene data show CDR1 as SGDLS and CDR2 as YYNGEE. V was pared by 0 bases and J by 6 bases, with 7 bases between. The length of the CDR3 is 14 residues. This CDR3 is CASSVVAVNSPLHF. Here the CDR3 DNA reads TGTGCCAGCAGCGTAGTGGCAGTTAATTCACCCCTCCACTTT.

The CDR3 sequence: CASSLSLAEQFF. Written as DNA, the CDR3 is TGTGCCAGCAGCCTTTCCCTAGCGGAGCAGTTCTTC. V and J are TRBV28 and TRBJ2-1, with D possibly being TRBD2 (6 bases). The V gene's germline CDR1 is MDHEN and CDR2 SYDVKM. V was trimmed by 6 bases and J by 10 bases, leaving 13 bases between them. The CDR3 has 12 amino acids.

The chain recombines TRBV18 with TRBJ2-3; 7 nucleotides line up with TRBD1. V lost 8 bases, J lost 3 bases, and 5 bases stayed unmatched. Germline V gene lookup returns CDR1 KGHSH and CDR2 LQKENI. This CDR3 is built from 13 residues. In DNA, the CDR3 is TGTGCCAGCGCCCCGGACAGGACAGATACGCAGTATTTT. Its translation is CASAPDRTDTQYF.

CDR3 in amino acids: CASSEGTGGRQETQYF. For the CDR3, the DNA is TGTGCCAGCAGCGAGGGGACAGGGGGGAGACAAGAGACCCAGTACTTC. The V and J genes are TRBV9 and TRBJ2-5, with TRBD1 matching 11 bases. Germline CDR1 and CDR2: SGDLS and YYNGEE. The CDR3 consists of 16 residues. With 3 bases clipped from V and 2 bases from J, the junction kept 6 bases outside the gene matches.

The chain employs TRBV11-3 and TRBJ2-7; 7 positions match TRBD1. This CDR3 spans 14 amino acids. V was clipped by 6 bases and J by 3 bases; unmatched bases: 8. CDR1 SGHNT and CDR2 YENEEA come from the germline V gene. The CDR3 DNA follows: TGTGCCAGCAGTCCGAGACAGGGTCGCTACGAGCAGTACTTC. Amino acid sequence: CASSPRQGRYEQYF.

V and J are TRBV24-1 and TRBJ1-2; 9 positions match TRBD1. V lost 5 bases and J lost 8; bases outside the gene matches: 14. Germline-derived CDR1 and CDR2 are KGHDR and SFDVKD. The length of the CDR3 is 16 residues. The CDR3 loop is CATSAGQGPQDGGYTF. The CDR3 DNA is TGTGCCACCAGTGCGGGACAGGGTCCCCAGGATGGAGGCTACACCTTC.

The chain carries TRBV3-1 (or the pseudogene TRBV3-2) and TRBJ2-2, with 8 bases aligning to TRBD1. The CDR3 totals 15 residues. V shed 5 bases and J 5 bases; nucleotides not matched to a gene: 7. CDR1 LGHDT and CDR2 YNNKEL come from the germline V gene (reference sequence). The DNA of the CDR3 is TGTGCCAGCAGCTTCGACAGGGGCGGGACCGGGGAGCTGTTTTTT. Its protein product is CASSFDRGGTGELFF.

This chain uses TRBV7-2 with TRBJ2-4; D might be TRBD1 (5 bases). The CDR3 contains 13 residues. V dropped 5 bases and J dropped 7 bases, with 12 bases sitting between them. CDR1 SGHTA and CDR2 FQGNSA come from the germline V gene. The CDR3 nucleotides read TGTGCCAGCAGCAAGGGGTCAGGCAACATTCAGTACTTC. It encodes CASSKGSGNIQYF. Variable domain in full (rest from reference TRBV7-2 and TRBJ2-4): GAGVSQSPSNKVTEKGKDVELRCDPISGHTALYWYRQSLGQGLEFLIYFQGNSAPDKSGLPSDRFSAERTGGSVSTLTIQRTQQEDSAVYLCASSKGSGNIQYFGAGTRLSVL.

The chain employs TRBV28 and TRBJ1-5; 8 bases match TRBD1. Germline-derived CDR1 and CDR2 are MDHEN and SYDVKM. The CDR3 sequence is 14 residues long. Germline trimming cut 6 bases from V and 4 bases from J; bases unmatched to any gene: 5. The DNA of the CDR3 is TGTGCCAGCAGAACAGGGGGGAGTAATCAGCCCCAGCATTTT. This codes for CASRTGGSNQPQHF.

The chain uses TRBV5-8 and TRBJ1-5; 7 nucleotides agree with TRBD1. The junction had 10 bases not matched to a gene; V was cut back by 4 bases and J by 0 bases. Per the germline V gene, CDR1 is SGHTS and CDR2 is YDEGEE. The CDR3 is 17 amino acids. CDR3 protein: CASSPRTGRDSNQPQHF. The CDR3 DNA sequence: TGTGCCAGCAGCCCCCGGACAGGAAGGGATAGCAATCAGCCCCAGCATTTT.

The chain recombines TRBV28 with TRBJ2-5; D is perhaps TRBD1 (5 bases). The length of the CDR3 is 15 residues. Germline lookup yields CDR1 MDHEN and CDR2 SYDVKM. The ends were cut back, 3 bases at V and 2 bases at J, with 13 bases in the middle. The CDR3 DNA sequence: TGTGCCAGCAGTTTGAACAGGAGAAAACAAGAGACCCAGTACTTC. Protein sequence: CASSLNRRKQETQYF.

V is TRBV19 and J is TRBJ1-1, with 7 bases matching TRBD1. Germline assignment: CDR1 LNHDA and CDR2 SQIVND (reference sequence). V dropped 6 bases and J dropped 0; count of bases not matched to a gene: 10. CDR3 length: 16 amino acids. DNA for the CDR3: TGTGCCAGTAGCACCCAGGGGGTCCTCGTGAACACTGAAGCTTTCTTT. It encodes CASSTQGVLVNTEAFF.

Details on this clone: The same CDR3 can be traced to other DNA sequences in this sample. DNA for the CDR3: TGCAGCGTTGAGGGTCTAGCGGGAGGCTACGAGCAGTACTTC. It yields the protein CSVEGLAGGYEQYF. This chain joins TRBV29-1 and TRBJ2-7; TRBD2 aligns across 11 bases. CDR1 is SQVTM and CDR2 is ANQGSEA in the germline V gene. The CDR3 covers 14 residues. V lost 3 bases and J lost 3; bases outside the gene matches: 4.

This clone showed up just once. The rearrangement uses TRBV5-6 and TRBJ2-1; 7 bases are shared with TRBD1. CDR3 length equals 16 residues. The germline V gene encodes CDR1 SGHDT and CDR2 YYEEEE. The V gene end was trimmed by 0 bases and the J gene end by 8 bases; junction bases not matched to a gene: 11. The chain's CDR3 is CASSLVRTGGLDEQFF. The CDR3 nucleotides read TGTGCCAGCAGCTTGGTCCGGACAGGTGGACTCGATGAGCAGTTCTTC. Together with reference TRBV5-6 and TRBJ2-1, the CDR3 gives the full variable domain: DAGVTQSPTHLIKTRGQQVTLRCSPKSGHDTVSWYQQALGQGPQFIFQYYEEEERQRGNFPDRFSGHQFPNYSSELNVNALLLGDSALYLCASSLVRTGGLDEQFFGPGTRLTVL.

The rearrangement uses TRBV10-2 and TRBJ2-3; the match to TRBD2 covers 9 bases. This CDR3 has 17 residues. Germline lookup yields CDR1 WSHSY and CDR2 SAAADI. The V segment lost 5 bases and the J segment 5 bases; nucleotides outside the gene matches: 14. The DNA of the CDR3 is TGCGCCAGCAGTAAAGTGAATAGCGGGAGCCGTTTAGATACGCAGTATTTT. Protein sequence: CASSKVNSGSRLDTQYF.

The rearrangement links TRBV5-1 to TRBJ1-1; TRBD1 is a possible D gene (5 bases). V shed 0 bases and J shed 2 bases, with 11 bases lying between them. The CDR3 runs to 15 residues. Germline V gene data show CDR1 as SGHRS and CDR2 as YFSETQ. CDR3 DNA sequence: TGCGCCAGCAGCTTGGAGCCAGGGCCTAACACTGAAGCTTTCTTT. Translation: CASSLEPGPNTEAFF.